A single sample gave rise to the 23 T cell receptor beta chains below, sequenced in a study of control samples from healthy donors and cancer patients. The data were produced by immunoSEQ multiplex PCR, yet TCRdb's version contains in-frame clones alone and is incomplete. This sample has 170,000 or so clones, with more than 90% found just once. Sequenced input: blood. Receptors originate from a woman aged 40 to 50 in good health.

The rearrangement joins TRBV9 to TRBJ2-5, with 10 bases lining up with TRBD2. The CDR3 length is 17 residues. Germline V gene lookup returns CDR1 SGDLS and CDR2 YYNGEE. V shed 0 bases, J shed 2 bases, and the junction held 7 bases outside the gene matches. The CDR3 DNA reads TGTGCCAGCAGCGTAGGAGGAGCGGGGGGGATACAAGAGACCCAGTACTTC. Translation gives CASSVGGAGGIQETQYF.

The chain carries TRBV7-8 and TRBJ1-2, with no clear D. The CDR3 is made up of 16 amino acids. Between the trimmed V and J ends, which lost 5 bases and 0 bases, there was a span of 16 bases. Germline V gives CDR1 SGHVS, CDR2 FQNEAQ. The CDR3 spells CASSQDRQATNYGYTF. As DNA, the CDR3 is TGTGCCAGCAGCCAAGACCGGCAAGCTACTAACTATGGCTACACCTTC.

CDR3 DNA sequence: TGTGCCAGCAGCAACTCCGGGACAGGGGTGGAAAAACTGTTTTTT. This encodes CASSNSGTGVEKLFF. V usage is TRBV13 and J usage is TRBJ1-4, with 10 bases lining up with TRBD1. CDR3 length equals 15 residues. Germline loops: CDR1 PRHDT, CDR2 FYEKMQ (reference sequence). The V gene end was trimmed by 5 bases and the J gene end by 8 bases; junction bases not matched to a gene: 8.

The J gene is TRBJ2-1, the V gene TRBV19; D possibly uses TRBD1 or TRBD2 (6 bases each). The V end was cut by 0 bases, the J end by 2 bases, with 14 bases between. This CDR3 contains 17 residues. The germline V gene has CDR1 LNHDA and CDR2 SQIVND (reference sequence). The DNA of the CDR3 is TGTGCCAGTAGTATAGATCAACCGGGGGCCACCTACAATGAGCAGTTCTTC. This encodes CASSIDQPGATYNEQFF. The full variable domain, rest sourced from reference TRBV19 and TRBJ2-1, is DGGITQSPKYLFRKEGQNVTLSCEQNLNHDAMYWYRQDPGQGLRLIYYSQIVNDFQKGDIAEGYSVSREKKESFPLTVTSAQKNPTAFYLCASSIDQPGATYNEQFFGPGTRLTVL.

The chain links TRBV4-2 to TRBJ2-1; 8 positions agree with TRBD2. Germline V CDR1 and CDR2: LGHNA, YNFKEQ. CDR3 size: 16 residues. V shed 0 bases and J 8 bases; nucleotides not matched to a gene: 9. The CDR3 nucleotides read TGTGCCAGCAGCCAAGAGACGGGGGGGGCCGGGGATGAGCAGTTCTTC. Translated, it gives CASSQETGGAGDEQFF.

Concerning this clone: The same CDR3 is also encoded by other DNA sequences in this sample. The rearrangement uses TRBV5-1 and TRBJ1-2; 11 bases map to TRBD1. Germline lookup yields CDR1 SGHRS and CDR2 YFSETQ. The V segment lost 0 bases and the J segment 8 bases; nucleotides outside the gene matches: 6. The CDR3 spans 15 residues. For the CDR3, the DNA is TGCGCCAGCAGCTTGGGAGGACAGGGGGCACAGGGCTACACCTTC. Translation gives CASSLGGQGAQGYTF.

The CDR3 is CASSRGQYSGNTIYF. CDR3 nucleotides: TGTGCCAGTAGTCGAGGTCAATACTCTGGAAACACCATATATTTT. This chain links TRBV19 with TRBJ1-3; no reliable D call. The CDR3 has 15 residues. Between the trimmed V and J ends, which lost 5 bases and 0 bases, there was a span of 11 bases. Germline CDR1 and CDR2: LNHDA and SQIVND (reference sequence).

The V gene is TRBV9, the J gene TRBJ1-1; D remains ambiguous. The length of the CDR3 is 14 residues. The V end lost 4 bases, the J end lost 4 bases, and 14 bases lay between the germline ends. Germline loops: CDR1 SGDLS, CDR2 YYNGEE. CDR3 bases: TGTGCCAGCAGCAGAAGCCCGATCAGCACTGAAGCTTTCTTT. Protein: CASSRSPISTEAFF.

The chain combines TRBV6-5 with TRBJ2-3; 7 nucleotides line up with TRBD2. The CDR3 length is 15 residues. J lost 2 bases, V lost 4 bases, and 6 bases had no gene match. CDR1 is MNHEY, CDR2 SVGAGI, per germline. The CDR3 sequence: CASSLGGGLTDTQYF. CDR3 nucleotides: TGTGCCAGCAGTTTGGGGGGGGGACTCACAGATACGCAGTATTTT.

The genes are TRBV14 and TRBJ1-2; D is uncertain. V dropped 0 bases and J dropped 0 bases, with 14 bases sitting between them. Germline V gene data show CDR1 as SGHDN and CDR2 as FVKESK. The CDR3 consists of 17 residues. This chain's CDR3 is CASSQDPQAATNYGYTF. The CDR3 DNA reads TGTGCCAGCAGCCAAGACCCCCAAGCGGCTACTAACTATGGCTACACCTTC. The full variable domain, completed using reference TRBV14 and TRBJ1-2, is EAGVTQFPSHSVIEKGQTVTLRCDPISGHDNLYWYRRVMGKEIKFLLHFVKESKQDESGMPNNRFLAERTGGTYSTLKVQPAELEDSGVYFCASSQDPQAATNYGYTFGSGTRLTVV.

This clone showed up just once. The CDR3: CASSQVYQDTGELFF. CDR3 DNA sequence: TGTGCCAGCAGCCAAGTATACCAGGACACCGGGGAGCTGTTTTTT. This chain links TRBV3-1 (or the pseudogene TRBV3-2) with TRBJ2-2; no reliable D call. Germline CDR1 reads LGHDT; CDR2 reads YNNKEL (reference sequence). V lost 1 base and J lost 3, with 9 bases in between. The CDR3 is 15 amino acids.

The V and J genes are TRBV3-1 (or the pseudogene TRBV3-2) and TRBJ1-2; TRBD1 might be the D (5 bases). Germline CDR1 reads LGHDT; CDR2 reads YNNKEL (reference sequence). V shed 0 bases and J shed 3 bases, with 8 bases lying between them. This CDR3 has 14 amino acids. The CDR3 here is CASSQDGGDYGYTF. CDR3 sequence (DNA): TGTGCCAGCAGCCAAGATGGGGGAGACTATGGCTACACCTTC.

This chain links TRBV19 with TRBJ1-4, with TRBD1 matching over 8 bases. The V gene's germline CDR1 is LNHDA and CDR2 SQIVND (reference sequence). V dropped 10 bases and J dropped 8; count of bases not matched to a gene: 12. The CDR3 is 14 residues long. CDR3 amino acids: CAIGATGVNEKLFF. CDR3 DNA sequence: TGTGCCATTGGGGCGACAGGGGTAAACGAAAAACTGTTTTTT. The variable domain in full, completed from reference TRBV19 and TRBJ1-4, reads DGGITQSPKYLFRKEGQNVTLSCEQNLNHDAMYWYRQDPGQGLRLIYYSQIVNDFQKGDIAEGYSVSREKKESFPLTVTSAQKNPTAFYLCAIGATGVNEKLFFGSGTQLSVL.

The CDR3 bases are TGCGCCAGCAGCCTGGGACAGATCAATGAGCAGTTCTTC. Encoded protein: CASSLGQINEQFF. The chain couples TRBV4-1 to TRBJ2-1; 7 bases fit TRBD1. This CDR3 contains 13 residues. The V gene's germline CDR1 is MGHRA and CDR2 YSYEKL. The ends lost 4 bases at V and 6 bases at J; junction bases unmatched: 3.

The CDR3 loop reads CASSQGPEQFF. In DNA form, the CDR3 reads TGTGCCAGCAGCCAAGGGCCTGAGCAGTTCTTC. The V gene is TRBV3-1 (or the pseudogene TRBV3-2), the J gene TRBJ2-1, with D unresolved. The CDR3 sequence is 11 residues long. V lost 1 base and J 9 bases, leaving 4 bases between the germline ends. Germline V gives CDR1 LGHDT, CDR2 YNNKEL (reference sequence).

V and J are TRBV10-2 and TRBJ2-1; TRBD2 might be the D (7 bases). This CDR3 comprises 15 residues. The germline V and J ends were trimmed by 6 bases and 0 bases, with 12 bases remaining between them. Germline values: CDR1 WSHSY, CDR2 SAAADI. CDR3 in amino acids: CASSRGASSYNEQFF. CDR3 coding DNA: TGCGCCAGCAGCCGGGGGGCAAGCTCCTACAATGAGCAGTTCTTC.

DNA of the CDR3: TGTGCCAGCAGCGCATTCAGTGGGGCCTCCGGTACGCAGTATTTT. Its translation: CASSAFSGASGTQYF. The chain has TRBV2 and TRBJ2-3, with TRBD1 as a possible D gene (5 bases). Trimming stripped 6 bases from V and 8 bases from J, with 21 bases between. The CDR3 is 15 amino acids. Germline-derived CDR1 and CDR2 are SNHLY and FYNNEI. Together with reference TRBV2 and TRBJ2-3, the CDR3 gives the full variable domain: EPEVTQTPSHQVTQMGQEVILRCVPISNHLYFYWYRQILGQKVEFLVSFYNNEISEKSEIFDDQFSVERPDGSNFTLKIRSTKLEDSAMYFCASSAFSGASGTQYFGPGTRLTVL.

The chain uses TRBV6-1 and TRBJ1-1; a possible D gene is TRBD1 (6 bases). CDR1 and CDR2 from the germline V gene are MNHNS and SASEGT. The CDR3 length is 16 residues. Trimming left V 0 bases short and J 5 bases short, with 16 bases between. CDR3 region: CASSEAQKGGLTEAFF. The CDR3 nucleotides are TGTGCCAGCAGTGAAGCGCAAAAGGGGGGCCTAACTGAAGCTTTCTTT.

This clone was seen only once. The V gene is TRBV27, the J gene TRBJ2-5; D call uncertain. V was pared by 5 bases and J by 5 bases, with 9 bases between. Germline V lookup: CDR1 MNHEY, CDR2 SMNVEV (reference sequence). CDR3 length: 12 amino acids. DNA of the CDR3: TGTGCCAGCAGTCTGAGGCCCGAGACCCAGTACTTC. Translated, it gives CASSLRPETQYF.

The chain joins TRBV4-1 to TRBJ2-7; perhaps TRBD1 as D (6 bases). Germline CDR1 MGHRA, CDR2 YSYEKL. CDR3 length: 15 amino acids. Between the trimmed V and J ends, which lost 1 base and 2 bases, there was a span of 12 bases. The CDR3 loop reads CASSQGTASTYEQYF. The CDR3 nucleotides read TGCGCCAGCAGCCAAGGGACAGCTAGTACCTACGAGCAGTACTTC.

The rearrangement joins TRBV19 to TRBJ1-1; tentatively, D is TRBD1 (5 bases). CDR1 and CDR2 (germline): LNHDA, SQIVND (reference sequence). CDR3 length: 15 amino acids. V was pared by 7 bases and J by 1 base, with 16 bases between. In DNA, the CDR3 is TGTGCCAGTAAGAAGATCCAGGGCTGGAACACTGAAGCTTTCTTT. It is translated as CASKKIQGWNTEAFF.

The CDR3 spells CASSESPSYTIYF. In DNA, the CDR3 is TGTGCCAGCAGTGAATCTCCCTCTTACACCATATATTTT. The gene calls are TRBV2 and TRBJ1-3, with unresolved D. The germline V and J ends were trimmed by 2 bases and 8 bases, with 10 bases remaining between them. This CDR3 comprises 13 residues. Germline CDR1 is SNHLY and CDR2 is FYNNEI.

The chain employs TRBV15 and TRBJ2-1; 13 bases agree with TRBD2. This CDR3 comprises 22 residues. Germline CDR1 LNHNV, CDR2 YYDKDF (reference sequence). V was pared by 4 bases and J by 5 bases, with 23 bases of the junction left unmatched. CDR3 region: CATSTTRSAPRLAGGGDNEQFF. For the CDR3, the DNA is TGTGCCACCAGCACCACGCGATCGGCCCCGAGACTAGCGGGGGGCGGGGACAATGAGCAGTTCTTC. The whole variable domain, filled in from reference TRBV15 and TRBJ2-1, reads DAMVIQNPRYQVTQFGKPVTLSCSQTLNHNVMYWYQQKSSQAPKLLFHYYDKDFNNEADTPDNFQSRRPNTSFCFLDIRSPGLGDTAMYLCATSTTRSAPRLAGGGDNEQFFGPGTRLTVL.